The clone carrying this T cell receptor beta chain was seen a few times. Original methodology: Quantification of nucleated cells was approximated via reference gene primer amplification. The table came from immunoSEQ multiplex PCR; TCRdb's copy has only in-frame clones and leaves some out. The V and J calls and clone size come from that table; D and trimming were worked out from the DNA. The sample includes over 95,000 clones, roughly 79% of them seen just once. This record belongs to a study of blood T cell repertoires in COVID-19. As for the study in general: Samples taken during acute and convalescent COVID-19 were collected in the United States, Italy and Spain. PBMCs, B-cell-depleted T cells, or T cells were the source of the cDNA or gDNA that made up the material.

CDR3 length equals 13 residues. Germline V gene sequence: CDR1 GTSNPN, CDR2 SVGIG (reference sequence). The V gene end was trimmed by 1 base and the J gene end by 7 bases; junction bases not matched to a gene: 3. The chain combines TRBV30 with TRBJ1-5; 8 bases match TRBD1. This TCR was recovered from a human donor in a cohort sampled during active COVID-19. Material: peripheral blood. Here the CDR3 reads CAWSGTGNQPQHF. The CDR3 DNA reads as TGTGCCTGGAGTGGGACAGGGAACCAGCCCCAGCATTTT.